These T cell receptor beta chains were read from a single sample in a study of blood T cell repertoires in COVID-19. Measured with immunoSEQ multiplex PCR; TCRdb has only the in-frame clones, and not every one. The sample consists of more than 70,000 clones, around 90% of them appearing once. The specimen was peripheral blood. The receptor set was obtained from a woman between 45 and 65 years old with active or convalescent COVID-19. Each CDR3 is given with its conserved first and last residue. A D gene is named only where the DNA matches it firmly. Where a row states a size, it is once, few, many or the class of an expanded clone; other rows omit it.

d_call	clone_size	v_call	j_call	cdr3_nt	cdr3_aa
TRBD1	.	TRBV5-6	TRBJ2-7	TGTGCCAGCAGCTTGGATGCCGGGGACAGGCTTTCCTACGAGCAGTACTTC	CASSLDAGDRLSYEQYF
.	.	TRBV7-9	TRBJ1-1	TGTGCCAGCAGCTTGGGAGCAGAACCGAACACTGAAGCTTTCTTT	CASSLGAEPNTEAFF
TRBD1	few	TRBV7-6	TRBJ1-2	TGTGCCAGCAGCTTAGGGGACAGCTATGGCTACACCTTC	CASSLGDSYGYTF
TRBD2	.	TRBV7-9	TRBJ2-5	TGTGCCAGCAGCCCTCGTCGGGGGGGGCGCGGGGAGACCCAGTACTTC	CASSPRRGGRGETQYF
.	.	TRBV9	TRBJ2-1	TGTGCCAGCAGCGTTAGAGGGAGCTTTGACAATGAGCAGTTCTTC	CASSVRGSFDNEQFF
TRBD1	once	TRBV6-5	TRBJ1-1	TGTGCCAGCGGGTTCGACAGGGACACTGAAGCTTTCTTT	CASGFDRDTEAFF
.	.	TRBV10-3	TRBJ2-5	TGTGCCATCAGGCGGGACTTACAAGAGACCCAGTACTTC	CAIRRDLQETQYF
.	.	TRBV20-1	TRBJ1-1	TGCAGTGCTAGTCAGGTTCCGAACACTGAAGCTTTCTTT	CSASQVPNTEAFF
.	.	TRBV5-1	TRBJ1-3	TGCGCCAGCAGCTTGGGGGGGGAGTCGCACACCATATATTTT	CASSLGGESHTIYF
TRBD1	.	TRBV6-2/TRBV6-3	TRBJ2-1	TGTGCCAGCAGTTACCCCATTGACAGGGTGGGCAATGAGCAGTTCTTC	CASSYPIDRVGNEQFF
.	.	TRBV20-1	TRBJ2-7	TGCAGTGCCCGCTCTGGGCACGAGCAGTACTTC	CSARSGHEQYF
TRBD2	.	TRBV28	TRBJ2-7	TGTGCCAGCAGTTTATTTACTAGCGGGGGGGACGAGCAGTACTTC	CASSLFTSGGDEQYF
TRBD1	.	TRBV5-1	TRBJ2-5	TGCGCCAGCAGCTCAAACCAGGGACAGGGACAAGAGACCCAGTACTTC	CASSSNQGQGQETQYF
.	.	TRBV7-9	TRBJ2-3	TGTGCCAGTAGCTTAGGGCACACAGATACGCAGTATTTT	CASSLGHTDTQYF
TRBD1	once	TRBV14	TRBJ1-1	TGTGCCAGCAGCCTACGGACAGGGGGCTACACTGAAGCTTTCTTT	CASSLRTGGYTEAFF
.	.	TRBV15	TRBJ2-7	TGTGCCACCAGCAGAGATCCAACAGGGAGGGCCGAGCAGTACTTC	CATSRDPTGRAEQYF
.	.	TRBV18	TRBJ2-2	TGTGCCAGCTCACCACAGGCCGATCGGGTTCGGACCGGGGAGCTGTTTTTT	CASSPQADRVRTGELFF
.	.	TRBV24-1	TRBJ1-6	TGTGCCACCAGTGGGGACTCAGGCTCCTATAATTCACCCCTCCACTTT	CATSGDSGSYNSPLHF
.	.	TRBV18	TRBJ2-5	TGTGCCAGCTCACCGGGGACACCTCGAGAGACCCAGTACTTC	CASSPGTPRETQYF
TRBD2	.	TRBV10-3	TRBJ2-3	TGTGCCATCAGTGAGTACGGCGGGGGGGCTCGCGTAGATACGCAGTATTTT	CAISEYGGGARVDTQYF
TRBD2	.	TRBV6-2/TRBV6-3	TRBJ2-1	TGTGCCAGCAGTTACGGGACTAGCGGGGGGGCCCGACCCAACAATGAGCAGTTCTTC	CASSYGTSGGARPNNEQFF
.	.	TRBV6-5	TRBJ1-2	TGTGCCAGCAGTAACCCAAAACTCAACTCCTATGGCTACACCTTC	CASSNPKLNSYGYTF
.	.	TRBV30	TRBJ2-7	TGTGCCTGGAGCGACCCGGGCGAGCAGTACTTC	CAWSDPGEQYF
.	.	TRBV25-1	TRBJ2-4	TGTGCCACCTCAGACAGTACCAAAAACATTCAGTACTTC	CATSDSTKNIQYF
.	once	TRBV6-1	TRBJ1-1	TGTGCCAGCAGTGAATGGGGGAGGTCCACTGAAGCTTTCTTT	CASSEWGRSTEAFF
.	.	TRBV7-2	TRBJ2-5	TGTGCCAGCAGCTCATGGGCGGGGTACCAAGAGACCCAGTACTTC	CASSSWAGYQETQYF
.	.	TRBV18	TRBJ1-1	TGTGCCAGCTCACCGTCAGGGCTGAACACTGAAGCTTTCTTT	CASSPSGLNTEAFF
TRBD1	.	TRBV29-1	TRBJ2-7	TGCAGCGCCAGGGGGGCCCCGGCGACAGGGGGTCGGGACTACGAGCAGTACTTC	CSARGAPATGGRDYEQYF
.	.	TRBV5-4	TRBJ2-3	TGTGCCAGCAGCTTGGATGGCCTCGCCGGGACAGATACGCAGTATTTT	CASSLDGLAGTDTQYF
.	.	TRBV7-3	TRBJ1-1	TGTGCCAGCAGCTTCTGGGGAGGACGGAACACTGAAGCTTTCTTT	CASSFWGGRNTEAFF
.	few	TRBV6-5	TRBJ2-3	TGTGCCAGCACCCGCGGGCCTCGCACAGATACGCAGTATTTT	CASTRGPRTDTQYF
.	.	TRBV3-1/TRBV3-2	TRBJ2-2	TGTGCCAGCAGCCAAGTCGGCGGCCCCGGGGAGCTGTTTTTT	CASSQVGGPGELFF
TRBD2	.	TRBV6-5	TRBJ2-5	TGTGCCAGCAGTCGGGGGGGTACGGGCCAAGAGACCCAGTACTTC	CASSRGGTGQETQYF
TRBD1	.	TRBV5-4	TRBJ2-5	TGTGCCAGCAGTTCCGGACAGGGGCGACAAGAGACCCAGTACTTC	CASSSGQGRQETQYF
.	.	TRBV2	TRBJ1-1	TGTGCCAGCAGTGAATGGCGGGGCACTGAAGCTTTCTTT	CASSEWRGTEAFF
TRBD2	.	TRBV24-1	TRBJ2-5	TGTGCCACCAGTGACCCGGGGAGGGGAGAGACCCAGTACTTC	CATSDPGRGETQYF
.	.	TRBV6-5	TRBJ1-1	TGTGCCAGCAACCACAGGGTGATGAACACTGAAGCTTTCTTT	CASNHRVMNTEAFF
.	.	TRBV9	TRBJ1-5	TGTGCCAGCAGCCACGGCGGGGGGGGCGGTCAGCCCCAGCATTTT	CASSHGGGGGQPQHF
.	.	TRBV3-1/TRBV3-2	TRBJ1-1	TGTGCCAGCAGCCAAGGGTCCGGGGGAAACACTGAAGCTTTCTTT	CASSQGSGGNTEAFF
TRBD2	.	TRBV7-2	TRBJ2-5	TGTGCCAGCAGCTTAGCGCCGTGGCGGGGGGAAGAGACCCAGTACTTC	CASSLAPWRGEETQYF
.	.	TRBV25-1	TRBJ2-3	TGTGCCAGCAGTGAAGCCTCGGGACTTAGCACAGATACGCAGTATTTT	CASSEASGLSTDTQYF
.	.	TRBV5-8	TRBJ1-6	TGTGCCAGCAGCTTGGGTCCCATCGGTTCACCCCTCCACTTT	CASSLGPIGSPLHF
TRBD1	.	TRBV28	TRBJ1-2	TGTGCCAGCTCCGGACAGGGGAATGGCTACACCTTC	CASSGQGNGYTF
.	.	TRBV5-6	TRBJ2-3	TGTGCCAGCAGCTTGGTCGACTCAGATACGCAGTATTTT	CASSLVDSDTQYF
.	once	TRBV29-1	TRBJ1-4	TGCAGCGTGGGGGCAGGTCGCGGGAATGAAAAACTGTTTTTT	CSVGAGRGNEKLFF
TRBD2	.	TRBV5-1	TRBJ2-3	TGCGCCAGCAGCGAAAATCCTAGCGGGTTAGATACGCAGTATTTT	CASSENPSGLDTQYF
.	.	TRBV9	TRBJ2-1	TGTGCCAGCAGCGTAGACTTGGAGAATGAGCAGTTCTTC	CASSVDLENEQFF
TRBD1	.	TRBV7-9	TRBJ1-2	TGTGCCAGCCGCCCCCAGGGGGATGGGTATGGCTACACCTTC	CASRPQGDGYGYTF
.	.	TRBV27	TRBJ1-3	TGTGCCAGCAGTCCGGGAGAAGGGGCTGGAAACACCATATATTTT	CASSPGEGAGNTIYF
.	once	TRBV3-1/TRBV3-2	TRBJ1-6	TGTGCCAGCAGCCAAGACGGTAGTAATTCACCCCTCCACTTT	CASSQDGSNSPLHF
TRBD1	once	TRBV5-5	TRBJ1-4	TGTGCCAGCAGCGCCCGGGACAGGGATGGAAAACTGTTTTTT	CASSARDRDGKLFF